The 9 T cell receptor beta chains reported below all come from one sample, sequenced in a study of T cell responses to AZD1222 COVID-19 vaccine. Assay used: immunoSEQ multiplex PCR; TCRdb lists only in-frame clones, some missing. The sample gives about 190,000 clones, 90% to 95% of which show up once; about 9% is in the top ten. The sequencing here drew on peripheral blood, taken on day 0 of AZD1222 vaccination. The receptors originated from an adult in good health.

This rearrangement joins TRBV14 to TRBJ1-1; no firm D call. Trimming shortened V by 1 base and J by 4 bases, and 10 bases separated the two germline ends. The germline gives CDR1 SGHDN, CDR2 FVKESK. The CDR3 is 14 residues long. The CDR3 DNA reads TGTGCCAGCAGCCAAGCCAGGTTGGGCACTGAAGCTTTCTTT. It encodes CASSQARLGTEAFF.

This chain uses TRBV27 with TRBJ1-6, with 9 bases matching TRBD1. Germline loops: CDR1 MNHEY, CDR2 SMNVEV (reference sequence). The J segment lost 7 bases and the V segment lost 2 bases, leaving 3 bases of the junction unmatched. There are 15 residues in the CDR3. The CDR3 region is CASSLEGQGNSPLHF. In DNA form, the CDR3 reads TGTGCCAGCAGTTTAGAGGGACAGGGCAATTCACCCCTCCACTTT.

The chain has TRBV6-5 and TRBJ1-1, with 9 bases that match TRBD1. The CDR3 is 14 residues long. Germline V gene lookup returns CDR1 MNHEY and CDR2 SVGAGI. V dropped 6 bases and J dropped 1; count of bases not matched to a gene: 3. The CDR3 sequence: CASSPGQGNTEAFF. DNA of the CDR3: TGTGCCAGCAGCCCGGGACAGGGGAACACTGAAGCTTTCTTT.

The count of this clone is one. The CDR3 DNA reads TGTGCCAGCAGCTTACCACTGGGACAGGGTCCTGAAGCTTTCTTT. It yields the protein CASSLPLGQGPEAFF. V is TRBV5-6 and J is TRBJ1-1; 9 nucleotides line up with TRBD1. Trimming took 2 bases from V and 6 from J; bases not matched to a gene: 8. CDR1 SGHDT and CDR2 YYEEEE come from the germline V gene. CDR3 length equals 15 residues.

The chain is built from TRBV11-2 and TRBJ2-7; 13 bases line up with TRBD2. CDR3 length equals 14 residues. From germline, CDR1 is SGHAT and CDR2 FQNNGV. Germline trimming cut 5 bases from V and 4 bases from J; bases unmatched to any gene: 2. CDR3 DNA: TGTGCCAGCAGCAGGACTAGCGGGAGATACGAGCAGTACTTC. The encoded protein is CASSRTSGRYEQYF.

This clone came up once. In DNA, the CDR3 is TGTGCCAGCAGTTACTCGAAGGGTTCCGCGGAGAAGTACTTC. Residues: CASSYSKGSAEKYF. The chain is built from TRBV6-5 and TRBJ2-7, with D hard to call. The V gene's germline CDR1 is MNHEY and CDR2 SVGAGI. This CDR3 has 14 amino acids. With 0 bases removed from V and 11 bases from J, the gap between germline ends came to 17 bases.

The chain links TRBV5-4 to TRBJ1-1; D is perhaps TRBD1 (6 bases). The CDR3 has 14 amino acids. CDR1 is SGHNT, CDR2 YYREEE, per germline (reference sequence). The V gene lost 0 bases and the J gene lost 5 bases, with 11 bases spanning the gap. The CDR3 protein is CASSLENRETEAFF. The CDR3 DNA reads TGTGCCAGCAGCTTGGAAAACAGGGAGACTGAAGCTTTCTTT.

The CDR3 sequence is CASSTSGVNTEAFF. The CDR3 DNA reads as TGTGCCAGCAGCACTTCGGGGGTGAACACTGAAGCTTTCTTT. The V call is TRBV6-2 or TRBV6-3, the J call TRBJ1-1; a weak D match, TRBD1 (5 bases). The ends were cut back, 6 bases at V and 0 bases at J, with 11 bases in the middle. Germline assignment: CDR1 MNHEY and CDR2 SVGEGT. This CDR3 spans 14 amino acids.

As to this clone: The sample carries other DNA sequences with the same CDR3. The chain joins TRBV28 to TRBJ2-1; TRBD1 matches 7 bases. The CDR3 contains 13 residues. The ends lost 2 bases at V and 5 bases at J; junction bases unmatched: 0. CDR1 and CDR2 from the germline V gene are MDHEN and SYDVKM. The CDR3 DNA reads as TGTGCCAGCAGTTTAACAGGGGACAATGAGCAGTTCTTC. As protein: CASSLTGDNEQFF.